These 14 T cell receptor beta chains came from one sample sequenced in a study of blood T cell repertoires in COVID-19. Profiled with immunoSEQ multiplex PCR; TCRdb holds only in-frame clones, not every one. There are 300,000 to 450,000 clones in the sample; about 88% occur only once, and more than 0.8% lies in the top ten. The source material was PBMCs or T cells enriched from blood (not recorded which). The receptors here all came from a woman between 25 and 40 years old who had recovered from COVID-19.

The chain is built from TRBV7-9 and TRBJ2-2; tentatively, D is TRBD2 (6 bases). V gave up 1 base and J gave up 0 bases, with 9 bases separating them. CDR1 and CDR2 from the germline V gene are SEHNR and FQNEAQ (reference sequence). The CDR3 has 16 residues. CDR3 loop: CASSLGGGPNTGELFF. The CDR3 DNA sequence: TGTGCCAGCAGCTTAGGGGGAGGCCCGAACACCGGGGAGCTGTTTTTT.

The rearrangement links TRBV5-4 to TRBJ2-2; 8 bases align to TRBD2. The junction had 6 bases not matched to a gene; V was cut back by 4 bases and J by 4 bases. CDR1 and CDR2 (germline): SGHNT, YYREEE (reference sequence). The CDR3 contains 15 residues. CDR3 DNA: TGTGCCAGCAGCCAAGCGGCGGGGGGCACCGGGGAGCTGTTTTTT. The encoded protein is CASSQAAGGTGELFF.

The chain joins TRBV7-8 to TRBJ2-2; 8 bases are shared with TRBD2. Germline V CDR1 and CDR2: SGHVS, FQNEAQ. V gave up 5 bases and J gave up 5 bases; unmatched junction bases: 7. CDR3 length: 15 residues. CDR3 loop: CASSPGRVRTGELFF. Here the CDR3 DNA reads TGTGCCAGCAGCCCCGGGAGGGTCAGGACCGGGGAGCTGTTTTTT.

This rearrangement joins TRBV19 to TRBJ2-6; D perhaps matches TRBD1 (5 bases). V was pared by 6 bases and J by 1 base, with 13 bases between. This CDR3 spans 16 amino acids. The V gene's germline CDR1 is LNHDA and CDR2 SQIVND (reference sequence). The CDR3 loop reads CASSIVGPSGANVLTF. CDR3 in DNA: TGTGCCAGTAGCATCGTGGGGCCATCTGGGGCCAACGTCCTGACTTTC.

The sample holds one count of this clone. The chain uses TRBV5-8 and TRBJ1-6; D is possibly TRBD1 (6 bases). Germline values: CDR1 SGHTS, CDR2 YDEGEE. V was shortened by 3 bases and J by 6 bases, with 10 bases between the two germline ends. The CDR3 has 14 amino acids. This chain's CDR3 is CASSSGQLNSPLHF. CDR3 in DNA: TGTGCCAGCAGCTCAGGACAGCTTAATTCACCCCTCCACTTT. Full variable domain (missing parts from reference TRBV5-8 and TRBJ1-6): EAGVTQSPTHLIKTRGQQATLRCSPISGHTSVYWYQQALGLGLQFLLWYDEGEERNRGNFPPRFSGRQFPNYSSELNVNALELEDSALYLCASSSGQLNSPLHFGNGTRLTVT.

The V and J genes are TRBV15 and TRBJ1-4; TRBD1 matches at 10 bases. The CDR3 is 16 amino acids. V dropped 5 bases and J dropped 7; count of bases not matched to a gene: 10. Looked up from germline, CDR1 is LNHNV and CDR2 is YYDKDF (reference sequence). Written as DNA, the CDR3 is TGTGCCACCAGCGCCCGCCCGGGACAGGGGAGTGAAAAACTGTTTTTT. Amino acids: CATSARPGQGSEKLFF.

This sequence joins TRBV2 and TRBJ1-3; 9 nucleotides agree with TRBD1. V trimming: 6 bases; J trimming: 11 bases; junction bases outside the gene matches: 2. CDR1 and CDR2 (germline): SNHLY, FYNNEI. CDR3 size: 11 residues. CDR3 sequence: CASRDRGAIYF. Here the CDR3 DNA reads TGTGCCAGCAGAGACAGGGGGGCCATATATTTT.

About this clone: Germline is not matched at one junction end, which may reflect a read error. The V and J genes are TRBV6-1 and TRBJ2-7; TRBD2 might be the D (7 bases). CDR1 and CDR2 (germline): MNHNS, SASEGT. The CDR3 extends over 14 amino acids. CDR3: CASSEVGGGDAGSF. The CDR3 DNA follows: TGTGCCAGCAGTGAGGTGGGAGGGGGAGACGCAGGTAGCTTC.

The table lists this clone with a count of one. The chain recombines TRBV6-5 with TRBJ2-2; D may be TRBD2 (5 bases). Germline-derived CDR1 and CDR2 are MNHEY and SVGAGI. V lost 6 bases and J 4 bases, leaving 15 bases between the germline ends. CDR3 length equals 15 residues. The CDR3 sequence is CASRGSRGSTGELFF. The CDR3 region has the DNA TGTGCCAGCAGGGGGAGTCGGGGATCCACCGGGGAGCTGTTTTTT.

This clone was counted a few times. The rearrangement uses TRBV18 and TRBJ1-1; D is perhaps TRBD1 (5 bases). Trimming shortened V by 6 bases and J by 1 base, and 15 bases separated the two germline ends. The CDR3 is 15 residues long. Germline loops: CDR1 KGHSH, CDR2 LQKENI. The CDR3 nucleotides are TGTGCCAGCTCGTATAAGACAGTACCGAACACTGAAGCTTTCTTT. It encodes CASSYKTVPNTEAFF.

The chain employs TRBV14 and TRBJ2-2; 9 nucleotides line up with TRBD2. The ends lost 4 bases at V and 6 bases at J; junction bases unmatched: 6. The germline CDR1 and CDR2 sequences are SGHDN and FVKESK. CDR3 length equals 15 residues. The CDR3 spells CASSRRQRGAGELFF. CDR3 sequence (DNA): TGTGCCAGCAGCCGCCGACAGCGGGGGGCCGGGGAGCTGTTTTTT.

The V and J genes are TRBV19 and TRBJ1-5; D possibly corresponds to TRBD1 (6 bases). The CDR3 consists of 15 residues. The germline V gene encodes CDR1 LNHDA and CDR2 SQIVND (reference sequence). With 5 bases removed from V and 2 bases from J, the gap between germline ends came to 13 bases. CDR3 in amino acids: CASSAQGRGNQPQHF. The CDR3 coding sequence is TGTGCCAGTAGTGCACAGGGAAGGGGCAATCAGCCCCAGCATTTT.

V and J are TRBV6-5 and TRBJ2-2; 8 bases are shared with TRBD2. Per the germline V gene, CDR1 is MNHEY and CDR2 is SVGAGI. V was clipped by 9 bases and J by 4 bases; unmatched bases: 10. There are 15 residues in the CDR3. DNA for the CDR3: TGTGCCAGTAGCCTGTCCGGGGGGGGCACCGGGGAGCTGTTTTTT. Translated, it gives CASSLSGGGTGELFF.

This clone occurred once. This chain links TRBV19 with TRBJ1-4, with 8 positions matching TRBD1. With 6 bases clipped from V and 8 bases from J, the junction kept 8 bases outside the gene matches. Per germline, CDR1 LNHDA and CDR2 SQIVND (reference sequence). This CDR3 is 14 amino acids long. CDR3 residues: CASSTGTGGEKLFF. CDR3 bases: TGTGCCAGTAGCACCGGGACAGGAGGCGAAAAACTGTTTTTT. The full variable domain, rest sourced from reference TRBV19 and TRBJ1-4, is DGGITQSPKYLFRKEGQNVTLSCEQNLNHDAMYWYRQDPGQGLRLIYYSQIVNDFQKGDIAEGYSVSREKKESFPLTVTSAQKNPTAFYLCASSTGTGGEKLFFGSGTQLSVL.